A single sample is the source of the 23 T cell receptor beta chains below, sequenced in a study of CXCR3-negative and CXCR3-positive naive CD8 T cells. Each TRB cDNA library was prepared by 5' RACE (with UMI labels). After re-calling the 5' RACE reads, TCRdb lists one entry per CDR3 protein, DNA absent. Its listing shows under 90,000 distinct CDR3 sequences. These TCRs' antigens remain unknown. Whole-study findings and limits: TRB CDR3 hydrophobicity was greater in CXCR3-positive naive cells than in CXCR3-negative naive cells.

The sequenced material came from naive CXCR3+ CD8+ T cells from blood. Documented subset: CD45RO-CCR7+CD27+CD95- naive CD8+ T cells expressing CXCR3 (TNR3+). The receptors were sampled from a human donor in good health. Some clones in this sample may be carry-over from other donors' samples.

This sequence joins TRBV28 and TRBJ2-7; TCRdb lists TRBD1, though no DNA is available to test this call. The CDR3 spans 12 residues. Germline V gene sequence: CDR1 MDHEN, CDR2 SYDVKM. The CDR3 loop is CAIPPWVRGVYF.

The J gene is TRBJ2-7, the V gene TRBV3-1; TCRdb calls TRBD2, which cannot be checked without DNA. Germline V gives CDR1 LGHDT, CDR2 YNNKEL (reference sequence). This CDR3 region has 15 residues. The chain's CDR3 is CASSQGSSGSYEQYF.

The V call is TRBV10-3, the J call TRBJ2-7; TCRdb picks TRBD2, but there is no DNA to check that call. This CDR3 comprises 15 residues. CDR1 ENHRY and CDR2 SYGVKD come from the germline V gene. The CDR3 here is CAISVGLADSYEQYF.

The rearrangement links TRBV29-1 to TRBJ2-1; the TCRdb call, TRBD1, lacks DNA for checking. The CDR3 length is 12 residues. CDR1 and CDR2 from the germline V gene are SQVTM and ANQGSEA. CDR3 loop: CSVEEGGNEQFF.

The gene calls are TRBV29-1 and TRBJ2-3; the TCRdb call, TRBD2, lacks DNA for checking. Germline V lookup: CDR1 SQVTM, CDR2 ANQGSEA. This CDR3 region has 14 residues. CDR3 residues: CSVDPSGGRDTQYF.

The V and J genes are TRBV20-1 and TRBJ2-3; the TCRdb D gene call, TRBD2, has no DNA to confirm it. The CDR3 is made up of 15 amino acids. The germline V gene has CDR1 DFQATT and CDR2 SNEGSKA (reference sequence). The CDR3 sequence: CSAKKPGLSADTQYF.

The chain recombines TRBV4-2 with TRBJ2-1. This CDR3 contains 17 residues. Germline V gene sequence: CDR1 LGHNA, CDR2 YNFKEQ. The CDR3 loop is CASSQEARTSSYNEQFF.

This chain links TRBV7-9 with TRBJ2-7. The germline gives CDR1 SEHNR, CDR2 FQNEAQ (reference sequence). The CDR3 loop spans 14 amino acids. The CDR3 loop reads CASSTSGRAYEQYF. Full variable domain (missing parts from reference TRBV7-9 and TRBJ2-7): DTGVSQNPRHKITKRGQNVTFRCDPISEHNRLYWYRQTLGQGPEFLTYFQNEAQLEKSRLLSDRFSAERPKGSFSTLEIQRTEQGDSAMYLCASSTSGRAYEQYFGPGTRLTVT.

The CDR3 loop reads CASRYSGSYQETQYF. This chain joins TRBV12-3 or TRBV12-4 and TRBJ2-5. This CDR3 spans 15 amino acids.

The chain combines TRBV7-9 with TRBJ1-4. This CDR3 spans 14 amino acids. The germline gives CDR1 SEHNR, CDR2 FQNEAQ (reference sequence). CDR3 region: CASSLVGFSEKLFF. The complete variable domain, with remaining parts taken from reference TRBV7-9 and TRBJ1-4, reads DTGVSQNPRHKITKRGQNVTFRCDPISEHNRLYWYRQTLGQGPEFLTYFQNEAQLEKSRLLSDRFSAERPKGSFSTLEIQRTEQGDSAMYLCASSLVGFSEKLFFGSGTQLSVL.

The chain joins TRBV29-1 to TRBJ2-5. Per the germline V gene, CDR1 is SQVTM and CDR2 is ANQGSEA. The CDR3 is made up of 13 amino acids. The CDR3 is CSLAGDYQETQYF. The variable domain in full, completed from reference TRBV29-1 and TRBJ2-5, reads SAVISQKPSRDICQRGTSLTIQCQVDSQVTMMFWYRQQPGQSLTLIATANQGSEATYESGFVIDKFPISRPNLTFSTLTVSNMSPEDSSIYLCSLAGDYQETQYFGPGTRLLVL.

The CDR3 region is CSVVDGALDQPQHF. V and J are TRBV29-1 and TRBJ1-5; TCRdb's D call of TRBD1 is untestable without DNA. The CDR3 contains 14 residues. Germline-derived CDR1 and CDR2 are SQVTM and ANQGSEA.

This chain's CDR3 is CASSQDQQFLNTGELFF. The chain combines TRBV4-1 with TRBJ2-2. Germline V lookup: CDR1 MGHRA, CDR2 YSYEKL. The CDR3 length is 17 residues.

The chain is built from TRBV27 and TRBJ2-2; TCRdb reports TRBD1, a call that lacks DNA to check it against. The CDR3 runs 15 residues. Germline V gene sequence: CDR1 MNHEY, CDR2 SMNVEV (reference sequence). The CDR3 region is CASSPQSTATGELFF.

V gene TRBV20-1 combines with J gene TRBJ1-4; the D call of TRBD1 rests on TCRdb alone, since no DNA is present to check it. The length of the CDR3 is 16 residues. Per the germline V gene, CDR1 is DFQATT and CDR2 is SNEGSKA (reference sequence). The CDR3 spells CSANDRASGTNEKLFF.

J is TRBJ2-1 and V is TRBV29-1; TCRdb gives TRBD2 as the D gene, but with no DNA this cannot be confirmed. The germline gives CDR1 SQVTM, CDR2 ANQGSEA. The length of the CDR3 is 15 residues. The CDR3 region is CSSATSGRALDEQFF.

The V and J genes are TRBV5-1 and TRBJ1-6. CDR3 length equals 12 residues. Germline V gene sequence: CDR1 SGHRS, CDR2 YFSETQ. The CDR3 protein is CASSLQPSPLHF.

The chain carries TRBV6-2 or TRBV6-3 and TRBJ2-1; TCRdb gives TRBD2 as the D gene, but with no DNA this cannot be confirmed. This CDR3 has 14 residues. Germline V lookup: CDR1 MNHEY, CDR2 SVGEGT. CDR3 protein: CASSYSGDYNEQFF.

V is TRBV29-1 and J is TRBJ2-1; the D gene TCRdb calls, TRBD1, cannot be checked with no DNA. Germline lookup yields CDR1 SQVTM and CDR2 ANQGSEA. The CDR3 spans 11 residues. CDR3 residues: CSVEADREQFF.

This sequence joins TRBV7-9 and TRBJ2-1. Germline V gene lookup returns CDR1 SEHNR and CDR2 FQNEAQ (reference sequence). CDR3 size: 13 residues. The CDR3 spells CASSPAFASEQFF.

The chain recombines TRBV6-6 with TRBJ2-4; without DNA, the TCRdb call of TRBD1 cannot be checked. There are 15 residues in the CDR3. Germline values: CDR1 MNHNY, CDR2 SVGAGI (reference sequence). The CDR3 protein is CASSYIRDRKNIQYF.

This chain connects TRBV29-1 to TRBJ2-7; absent DNA, TCRdb's TRBD1 call cannot be checked. The CDR3 totals 13 residues. Germline V gene lookup returns CDR1 SQVTM and CDR2 ANQGSEA. The CDR3 region is CSVAWTGSYEQYF.

The chain carries TRBV20-1 and TRBJ2-7; without DNA, the TCRdb call of TRBD1 cannot be checked. Germline V CDR1 and CDR2: DFQATT, SNEGSKA (reference sequence). CDR3 size: 13 residues. The CDR3 here is CSASRLTGDEQYF.